This T cell receptor (beta chain) was identified in a study of cytomegalovirus exposure and HLA in healthy donors. Primers: 60 Vbeta forward and 13 Jbeta reverse. Measured with immunoSEQ multiplex PCR; TCRdb has only the in-frame clones, and not every one. The sample yields around 200,000 clones, over 65% seen once. CDR1 SNHLY and CDR2 FYNNEI come from the germline V gene. J lost 5 bases, V lost 1 base, and 2 bases had no gene match. The CDR3 is 15 residues long. The sample taken for sequencing was PBMCs. The chain has TRBV2 and TRBJ2-5, with TRBD2 identical over 12 bases. The source is a woman in her fifties or sixties in good health and CMV-seropositive. The CDR3 here is CASSEDLAGGETQYF. Here the CDR3 DNA reads TGTGCCAGCAGTGAAGATCTAGCGGGGGGGGAGACCCAGTACTTC.